Detailed here is one TCR beta chain. The method was immunoSEQ multiplex PCR; TCRdb's version includes in-frame clones alone and lacks a portion of them. The table includes roughly 35,000 clones, about nine tenths detected once. The data were obtained in a study of OX40 agonist ivuxolimab in advanced cancers. V trimming: 4 bases; J trimming: 4 bases; junction bases outside the gene matches: 9. From germline, CDR1 is LNHDA and CDR2 SQIVND (reference sequence). The CDR3 length is 15 residues. This sequence originates from an adult with an advanced solid tumor such as melanoma, head and neck, liver or kidney cancer. The sequencing used CD4+ or CD8+ T cells sorted from blood, collected in a trial of the OX40 agonist ivuxolimab. This chain joins TRBV19 and TRBJ1-2, with 7 positions matching TRBD1. CDR3 in DNA: TGTGCCAGTAGTACAGGGACAGCGCTGCCCTATGGCTACACCTTC. Amino acids: CASSTGTALPYGYTF.